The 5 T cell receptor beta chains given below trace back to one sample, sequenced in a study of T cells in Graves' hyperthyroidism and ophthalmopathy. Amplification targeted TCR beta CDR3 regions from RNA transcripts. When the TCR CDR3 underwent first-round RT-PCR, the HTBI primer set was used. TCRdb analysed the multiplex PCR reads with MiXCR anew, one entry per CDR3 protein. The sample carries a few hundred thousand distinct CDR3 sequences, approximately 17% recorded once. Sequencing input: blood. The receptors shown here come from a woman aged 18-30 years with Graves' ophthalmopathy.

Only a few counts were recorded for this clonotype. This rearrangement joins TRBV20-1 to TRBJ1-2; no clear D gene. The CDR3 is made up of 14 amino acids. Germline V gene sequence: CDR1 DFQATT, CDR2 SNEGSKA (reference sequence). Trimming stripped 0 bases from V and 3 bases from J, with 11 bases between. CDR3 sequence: CSARDPEVYYGYTF. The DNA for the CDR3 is TGCAGTGCTAGAGATCCAGAGGTCTACTATGGCTACACCTTC.

CDR3 residues: CASSPGLAGGPGVYNEQFF. In DNA form, the CDR3 reads TGTGCCAGCAGTCCGGGACTAGCGGGGGGCCCAGGAGTTTACAATGAGCAGTTCTTC. This chain connects TRBV11-2 to TRBJ2-1, with TRBD2 matching 15 bases. This CDR3 has 19 amino acids. The junction had 13 bases not matched to a gene; V was cut back by 6 bases and J by 4 bases. CDR1 is SGHAT and CDR2 is FQNNGV in the germline V gene.

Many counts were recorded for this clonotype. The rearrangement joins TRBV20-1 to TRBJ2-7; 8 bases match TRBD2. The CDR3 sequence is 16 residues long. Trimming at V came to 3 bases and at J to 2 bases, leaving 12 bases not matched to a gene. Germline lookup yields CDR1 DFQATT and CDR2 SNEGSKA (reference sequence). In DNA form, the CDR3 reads TGCAGTGCTAGTTCCGACCCGGTAGCGGGGACCTACGAGCAGTACTTC. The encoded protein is CSASSDPVAGTYEQYF.

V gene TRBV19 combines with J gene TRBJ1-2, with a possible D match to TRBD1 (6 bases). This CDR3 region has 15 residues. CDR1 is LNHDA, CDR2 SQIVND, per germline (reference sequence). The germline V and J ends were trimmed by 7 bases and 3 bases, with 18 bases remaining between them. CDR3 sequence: CASTEGPQGYYGYTF. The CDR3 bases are TGTGCCAGTACCGAGGGACCCCAGGGGTACTATGGCTACACCTTC.

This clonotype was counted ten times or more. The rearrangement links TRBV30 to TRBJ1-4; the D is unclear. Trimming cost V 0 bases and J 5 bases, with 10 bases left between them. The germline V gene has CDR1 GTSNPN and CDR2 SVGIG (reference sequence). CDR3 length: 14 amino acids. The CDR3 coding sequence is TGTGCCTGGAGTGTACGGAGGCTAAATGAAAAACTGTTTTTT. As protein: CAWSVRRLNEKLFF.